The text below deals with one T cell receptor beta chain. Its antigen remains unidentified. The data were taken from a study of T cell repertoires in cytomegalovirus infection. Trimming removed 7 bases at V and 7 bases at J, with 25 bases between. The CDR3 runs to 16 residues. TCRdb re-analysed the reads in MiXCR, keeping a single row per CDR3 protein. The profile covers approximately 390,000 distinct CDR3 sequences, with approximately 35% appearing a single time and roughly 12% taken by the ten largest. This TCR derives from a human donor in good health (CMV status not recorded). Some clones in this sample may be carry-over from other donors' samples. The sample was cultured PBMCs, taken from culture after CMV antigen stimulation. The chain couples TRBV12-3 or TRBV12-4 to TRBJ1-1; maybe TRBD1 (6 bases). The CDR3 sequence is CASTSPGDTSGGEAFF. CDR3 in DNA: TGTGCCAGCACCTCCCCCGGGGACACTTCGGGAGGTGAAGCTTTCTTT.